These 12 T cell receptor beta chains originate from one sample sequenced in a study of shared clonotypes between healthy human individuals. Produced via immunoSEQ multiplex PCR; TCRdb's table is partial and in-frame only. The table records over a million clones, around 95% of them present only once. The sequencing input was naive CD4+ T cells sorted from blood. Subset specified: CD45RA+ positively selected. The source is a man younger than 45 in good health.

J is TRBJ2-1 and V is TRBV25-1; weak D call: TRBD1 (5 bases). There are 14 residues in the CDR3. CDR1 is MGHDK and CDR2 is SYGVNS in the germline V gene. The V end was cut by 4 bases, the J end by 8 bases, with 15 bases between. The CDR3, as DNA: TGTGCCAGCAGTGCGAGACAGTCCTTCGATGAGCAGTTCTTC. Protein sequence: CASSARQSFDEQFF.

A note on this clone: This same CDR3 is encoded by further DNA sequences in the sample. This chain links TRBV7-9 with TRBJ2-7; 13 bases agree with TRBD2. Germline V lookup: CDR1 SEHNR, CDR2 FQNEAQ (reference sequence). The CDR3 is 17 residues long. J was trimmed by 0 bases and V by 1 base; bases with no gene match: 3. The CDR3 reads CASSLGGLAGSSYEQYF. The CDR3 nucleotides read TGTGCCAGCAGCTTAGGGGGACTAGCGGGATCCTCCTACGAGCAGTACTTC.

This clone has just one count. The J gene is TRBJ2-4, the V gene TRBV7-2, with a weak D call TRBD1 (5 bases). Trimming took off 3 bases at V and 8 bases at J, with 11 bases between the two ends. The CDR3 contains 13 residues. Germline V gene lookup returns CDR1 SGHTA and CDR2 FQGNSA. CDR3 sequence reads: CASSLQGGDIQYF. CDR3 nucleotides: TGTGCCAGCAGCTTGCAGGGTGGGGACATTCAGTACTTC.

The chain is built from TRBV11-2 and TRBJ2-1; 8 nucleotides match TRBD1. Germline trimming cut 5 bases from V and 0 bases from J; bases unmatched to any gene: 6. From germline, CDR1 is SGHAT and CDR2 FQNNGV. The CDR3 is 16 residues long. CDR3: CASSPDRVGSYNEQFF. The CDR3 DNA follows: TGTGCCAGCAGCCCGGACAGGGTTGGCTCCTACAATGAGCAGTTCTTC.

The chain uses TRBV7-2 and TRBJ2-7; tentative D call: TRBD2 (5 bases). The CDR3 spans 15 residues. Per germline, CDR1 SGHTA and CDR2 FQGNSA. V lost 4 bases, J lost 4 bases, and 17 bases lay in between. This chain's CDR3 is CASSSSRGTGYEQYF. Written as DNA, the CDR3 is TGTGCCAGCAGCTCATCCCGCGGTACGGGGTACGAGCAGTACTTC. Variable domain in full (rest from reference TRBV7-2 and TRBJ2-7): GAGVSQSPSNKVTEKGKDVELRCDPISGHTALYWYRQSLGQGLEFLIYFQGNSAPDKSGLPSDRFSAERTGGSVSTLTIQRTQQEDSAVYLCASSSSRGTGYEQYFGPGTRLTVT.

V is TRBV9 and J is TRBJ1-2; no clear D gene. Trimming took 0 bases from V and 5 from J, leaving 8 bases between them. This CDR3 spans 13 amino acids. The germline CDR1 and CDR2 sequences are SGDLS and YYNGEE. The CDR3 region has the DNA TGTGCCAGCAGCGTAGAGGGCATATATGGCTACACCTTC. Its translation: CASSVEGIYGYTF.

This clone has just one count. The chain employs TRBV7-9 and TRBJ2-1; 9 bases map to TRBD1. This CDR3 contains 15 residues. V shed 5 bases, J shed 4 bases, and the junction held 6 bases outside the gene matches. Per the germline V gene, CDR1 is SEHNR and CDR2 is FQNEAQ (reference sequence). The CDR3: CASSAGDREYNEQFF. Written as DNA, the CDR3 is TGTGCCAGCAGCGCCGGGGACAGGGAATACAATGAGCAGTTCTTC.

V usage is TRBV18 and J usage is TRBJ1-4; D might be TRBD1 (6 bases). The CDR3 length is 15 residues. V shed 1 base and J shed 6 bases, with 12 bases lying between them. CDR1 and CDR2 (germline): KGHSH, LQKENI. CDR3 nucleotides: TGTGCCAGCTCACCACACCAGGGGAGGGATGAAAAACTGTTTTTT. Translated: CASSPHQGRDEKLFF.

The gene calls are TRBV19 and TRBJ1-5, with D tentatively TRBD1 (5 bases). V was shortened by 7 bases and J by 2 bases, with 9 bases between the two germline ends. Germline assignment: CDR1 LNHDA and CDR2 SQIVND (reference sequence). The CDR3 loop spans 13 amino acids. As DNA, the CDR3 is TGTGCCAGTAAGGGGAACGGCAATCAGCCCCAGCATTTT. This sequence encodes CASKGNGNQPQHF.

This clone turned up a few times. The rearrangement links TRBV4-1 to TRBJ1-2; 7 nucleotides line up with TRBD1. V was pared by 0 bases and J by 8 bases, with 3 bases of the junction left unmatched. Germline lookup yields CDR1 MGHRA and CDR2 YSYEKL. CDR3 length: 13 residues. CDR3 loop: CASSQEQGRGYTF. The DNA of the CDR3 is TGCGCCAGCAGCCAAGAACAGGGGAGGGGCTACACCTTC.

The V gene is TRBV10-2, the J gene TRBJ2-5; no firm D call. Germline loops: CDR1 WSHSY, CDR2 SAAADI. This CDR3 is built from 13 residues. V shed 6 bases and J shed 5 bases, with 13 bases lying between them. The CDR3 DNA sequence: TGCGCCAGCAGGGCCGAGATAGTGGAGACCCAGTACTTC. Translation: CASRAEIVETQYF.

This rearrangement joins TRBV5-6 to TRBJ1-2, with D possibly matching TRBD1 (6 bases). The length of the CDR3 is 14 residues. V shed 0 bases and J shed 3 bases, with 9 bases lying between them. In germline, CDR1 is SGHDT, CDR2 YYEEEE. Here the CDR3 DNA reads TGTGCCAGCAGCTTGGAAGGGGGGCACTATGGCTACACCTTC. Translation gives CASSLEGGHYGYTF.